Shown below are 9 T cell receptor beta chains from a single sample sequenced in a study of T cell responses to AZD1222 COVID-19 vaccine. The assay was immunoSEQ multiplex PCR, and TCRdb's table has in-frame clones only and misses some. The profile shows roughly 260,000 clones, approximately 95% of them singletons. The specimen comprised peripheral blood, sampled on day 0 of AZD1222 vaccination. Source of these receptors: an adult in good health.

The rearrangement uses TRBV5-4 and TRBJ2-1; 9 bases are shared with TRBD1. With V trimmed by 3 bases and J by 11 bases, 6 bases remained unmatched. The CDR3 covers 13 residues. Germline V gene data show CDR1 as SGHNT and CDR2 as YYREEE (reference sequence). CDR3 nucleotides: TGTGCCAGCAGCTGGGACAGGGATGACCAGCAGTTCTTC. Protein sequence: CASSWDRDDQQFF.

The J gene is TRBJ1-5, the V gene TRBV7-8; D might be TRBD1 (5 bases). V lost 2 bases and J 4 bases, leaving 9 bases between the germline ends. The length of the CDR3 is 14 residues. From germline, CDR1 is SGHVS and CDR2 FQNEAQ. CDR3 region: CASSLPGGNQPQHF. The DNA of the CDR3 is TGTGCCAGCAGCTTACCCGGGGGGAATCAGCCCCAGCATTTT.

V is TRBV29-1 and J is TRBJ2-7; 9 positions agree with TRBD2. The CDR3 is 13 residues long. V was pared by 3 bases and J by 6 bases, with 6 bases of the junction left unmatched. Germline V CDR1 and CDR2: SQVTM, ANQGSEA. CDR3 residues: CSVDSGSRGEQYF. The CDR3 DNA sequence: TGCAGCGTTGATAGCGGGAGTCGCGGCGAGCAGTACTTC.

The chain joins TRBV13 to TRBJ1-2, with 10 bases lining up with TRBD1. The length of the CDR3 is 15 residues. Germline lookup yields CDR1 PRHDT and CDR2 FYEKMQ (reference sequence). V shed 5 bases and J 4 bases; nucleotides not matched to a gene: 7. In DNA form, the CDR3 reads TGTGCCAGCAGCCCGGGACAGGGGACCTTCTATGGCTACACCTTC. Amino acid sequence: CASSPGQGTFYGYTF.

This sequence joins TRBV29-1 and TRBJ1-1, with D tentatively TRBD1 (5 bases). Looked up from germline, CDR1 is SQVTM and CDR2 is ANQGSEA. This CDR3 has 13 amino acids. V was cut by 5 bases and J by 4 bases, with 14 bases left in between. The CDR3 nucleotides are TGCAGCGTTTCCCCAGGGTCCGGCACTGAAGCTTTCTTT. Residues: CSVSPGSGTEAFF.

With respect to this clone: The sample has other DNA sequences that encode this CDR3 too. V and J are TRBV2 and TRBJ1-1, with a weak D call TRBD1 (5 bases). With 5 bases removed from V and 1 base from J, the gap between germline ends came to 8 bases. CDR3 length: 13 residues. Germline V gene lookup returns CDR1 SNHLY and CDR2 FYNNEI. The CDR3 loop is CASSLDTNTEAFF. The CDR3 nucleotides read TGTGCCAGCAGTCTGGACACGAACACTGAAGCTTTCTTT.

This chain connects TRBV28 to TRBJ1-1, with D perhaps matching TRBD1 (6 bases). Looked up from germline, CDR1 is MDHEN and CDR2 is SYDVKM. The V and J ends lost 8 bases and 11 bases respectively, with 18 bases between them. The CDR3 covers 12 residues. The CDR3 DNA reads TGTGCCAGCTTCAATTACAGGGAAAGCGCTTTCTTT. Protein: CASFNYRESAFF.

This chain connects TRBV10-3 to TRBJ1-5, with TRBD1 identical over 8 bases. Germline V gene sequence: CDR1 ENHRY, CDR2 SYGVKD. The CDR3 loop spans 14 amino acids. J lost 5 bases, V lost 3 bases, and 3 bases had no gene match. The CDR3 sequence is CAISDPGGDQPQHF. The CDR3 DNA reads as TGTGCCATCAGTGACCCAGGGGGCGATCAGCCCCAGCATTTT.

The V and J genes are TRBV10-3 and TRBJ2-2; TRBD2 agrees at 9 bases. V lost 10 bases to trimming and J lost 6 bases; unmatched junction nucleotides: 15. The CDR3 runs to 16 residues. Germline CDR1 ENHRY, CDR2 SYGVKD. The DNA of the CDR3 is TGTGCCACCCAACCCGCGGGGGGGCAAGGGCCCGGGGAGCTGTTTTTT. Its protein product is CATQPAGGQGPGELFF.